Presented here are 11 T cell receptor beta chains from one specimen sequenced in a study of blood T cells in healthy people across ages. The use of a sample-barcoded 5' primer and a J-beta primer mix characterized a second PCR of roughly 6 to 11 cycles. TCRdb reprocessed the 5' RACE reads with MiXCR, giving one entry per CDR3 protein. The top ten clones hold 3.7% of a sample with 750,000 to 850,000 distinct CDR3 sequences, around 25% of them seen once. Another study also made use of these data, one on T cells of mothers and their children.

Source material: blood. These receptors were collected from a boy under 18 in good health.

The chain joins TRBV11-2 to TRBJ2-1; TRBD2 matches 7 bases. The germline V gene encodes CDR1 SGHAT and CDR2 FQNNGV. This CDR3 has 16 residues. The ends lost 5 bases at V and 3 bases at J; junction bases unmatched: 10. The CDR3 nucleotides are TGTGCCAGCAGCCCCGAGGGTTCTAGCGGCTACAATGAGCAGTTCTTC. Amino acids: CASSPEGSSGYNEQFF.

The CDR3 sequence is CASSQPGLAGGYTGELFF. The CDR3 region has the DNA TGTGCCAGCAGCCAACCGGGACTAGCGGGGGGCTACACCGGGGAGCTGTTTTTT. This chain joins TRBV3-1 and TRBJ2-2, with 15 bases aligning to TRBD2. Germline lookup yields CDR1 LGHDT and CDR2 YNNKEL (reference sequence). This CDR3 spans 18 amino acids. The V segment lost 2 bases and the J segment 3 bases; nucleotides outside the gene matches: 4.

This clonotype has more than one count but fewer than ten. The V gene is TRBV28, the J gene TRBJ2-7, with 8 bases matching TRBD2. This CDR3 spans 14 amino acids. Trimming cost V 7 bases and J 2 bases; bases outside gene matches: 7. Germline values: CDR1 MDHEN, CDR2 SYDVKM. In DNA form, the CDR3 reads TGTGCCAGCATCTCCCATAGCGGGACCTACGAGCAGTACTTC. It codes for CASISHSGTYEQYF.

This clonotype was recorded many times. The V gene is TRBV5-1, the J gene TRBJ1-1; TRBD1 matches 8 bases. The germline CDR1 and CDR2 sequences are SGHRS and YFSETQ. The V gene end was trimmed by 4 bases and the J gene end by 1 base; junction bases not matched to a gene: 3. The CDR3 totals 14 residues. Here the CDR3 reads CASSRTGSNTEAFF. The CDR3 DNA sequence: TGCGCCAGCAGCCGGACAGGGTCGAACACTGAAGCTTTCTTT.

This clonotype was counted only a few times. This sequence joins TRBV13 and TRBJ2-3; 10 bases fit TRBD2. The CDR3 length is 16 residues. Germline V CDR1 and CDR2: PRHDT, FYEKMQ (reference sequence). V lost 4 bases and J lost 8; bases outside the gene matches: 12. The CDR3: CASSYRAGGPFGTQYF. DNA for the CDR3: TGTGCCAGCAGCTATCGAGCGGGGGGGCCTTTTGGTACGCAGTATTTT.

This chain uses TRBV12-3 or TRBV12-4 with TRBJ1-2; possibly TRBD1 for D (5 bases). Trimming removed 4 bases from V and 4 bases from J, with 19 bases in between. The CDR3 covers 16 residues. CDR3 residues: CASSSNRDLGSYGYTF. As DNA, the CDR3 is TGTGCCAGCAGTTCCAACCGGGACCTCGGGAGCTATGGCTACACCTTC.

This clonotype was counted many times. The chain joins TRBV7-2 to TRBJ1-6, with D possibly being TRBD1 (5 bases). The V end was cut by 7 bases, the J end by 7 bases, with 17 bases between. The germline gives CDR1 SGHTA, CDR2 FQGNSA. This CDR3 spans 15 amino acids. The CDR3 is CASIKTRDGNSPLHF. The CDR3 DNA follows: TGTGCCAGCATTAAAACCCGGGACGGGAATTCACCCCTCCACTTT.

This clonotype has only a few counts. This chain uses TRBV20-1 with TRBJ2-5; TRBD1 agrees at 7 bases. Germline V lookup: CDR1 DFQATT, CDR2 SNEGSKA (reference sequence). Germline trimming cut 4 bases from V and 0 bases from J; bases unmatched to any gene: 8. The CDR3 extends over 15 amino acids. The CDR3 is CSATPDRPYQETQYF. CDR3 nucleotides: TGCAGTGCTACTCCGGACAGGCCGTACCAAGAGACCCAGTACTTC.

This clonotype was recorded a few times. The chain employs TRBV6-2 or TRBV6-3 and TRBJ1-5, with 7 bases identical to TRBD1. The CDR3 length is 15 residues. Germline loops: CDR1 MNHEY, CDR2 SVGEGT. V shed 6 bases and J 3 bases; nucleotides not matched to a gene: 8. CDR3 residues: CASSLQGRNNQPQHF. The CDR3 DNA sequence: TGTGCCAGCAGCCTACAGGGGCGGAACAATCAGCCCCAGCATTTT.

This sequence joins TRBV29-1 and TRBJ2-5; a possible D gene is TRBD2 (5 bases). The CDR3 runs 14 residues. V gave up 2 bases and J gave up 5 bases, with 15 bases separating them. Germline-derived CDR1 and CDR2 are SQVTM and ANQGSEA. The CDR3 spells CSVENRGSGETQYF. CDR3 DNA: TGCAGCGTTGAAAATCGAGGGAGTGGGGAGACCCAGTACTTC.

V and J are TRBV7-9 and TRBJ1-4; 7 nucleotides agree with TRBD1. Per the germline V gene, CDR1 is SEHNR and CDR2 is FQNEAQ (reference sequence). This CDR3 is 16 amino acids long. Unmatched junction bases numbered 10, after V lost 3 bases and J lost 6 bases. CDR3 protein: CASSLGPSGTDEKLFF. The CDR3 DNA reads TGTGCCAGCAGCTTGGGCCCATCCGGGACAGATGAAAAACTGTTTTTT. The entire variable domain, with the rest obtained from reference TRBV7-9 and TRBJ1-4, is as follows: DTGVSQNPRHKITKRGQNVTFRCDPISEHNRLYWYRQTLGQGPEFLTYFQNEAQLEKSRLLSDRFSAERPKGSFSTLEIQRTEQGDSAMYLCASSLGPSGTDEKLFFGSGTQLSVL.